Below are 8 T cell receptor beta chains sequenced from a single sample in a study of blood T cell repertoires in COVID-19. This table comes from immunoSEQ multiplex PCR, and its TCRdb copy is limited to in-frame clones, with some not included. The sample consists of under 350,000 clones, about 86% of them appearing once. The material sequenced was PBMCs or T cells enriched from blood (not recorded which). The receptors stem from a woman aged 40 to 55 with acute COVID-19.

The chain links TRBV7-2 to TRBJ2-3, with 7 bases lining up with TRBD1. V trimming: 3 bases; J trimming: 3 bases; junction bases outside the gene matches: 9. CDR1 is SGHTA and CDR2 is FQGNSA in the germline V gene. The CDR3 consists of 16 residues. CDR3 sequence (DNA): TGTGCCAGCAGCTTCAACGACAGGGTTGATACAGATACGCAGTATTTT. This translates into CASSFNDRVDTDTQYF.

The chain recombines TRBV7-9 with TRBJ2-3; TRBD2 matches at 16 bases. Germline values: CDR1 SEHNR, CDR2 FQNEAQ (reference sequence). This CDR3 spans 17 amino acids. Trimming cost V 8 bases and J 2 bases; bases outside gene matches: 7. The DNA of the CDR3 is TGTGCCAGCCCCGGGACTAGCGGGGGGGCCCTCACAGATACGCAGTATTTT. Its translation: CASPGTSGGALTDTQYF.

The rearrangement joins TRBV29-1 to TRBJ1-1; a weak D match, TRBD1 (5 bases). The V end was cut by 2 bases, the J end by 6 bases, with 13 bases between. Germline values: CDR1 SQVTM, CDR2 ANQGSEA. CDR3 size: 13 residues. Here the CDR3 reads CSVEPGYGAEAFF. The CDR3 region has the DNA TGCAGCGTTGAACCAGGGTATGGCGCTGAAGCTTTCTTT.

The chain links TRBV10-2 to TRBJ2-4; D might be TRBD1 (5 bases). Trimming removed 2 bases at V and 1 base at J, with 9 bases between. Germline V CDR1 and CDR2: WSHSY, SAAADI. This CDR3 is 15 amino acids long. This CDR3 reads CASSERRDAKNIQYF. The CDR3 nucleotides are TGCGCCAGCAGTGAGCGCAGGGATGCCAAAAACATTCAGTACTTC.

This clone was detected once. This CDR3 is also generated by other DNA sequences in the sample. The chain uses TRBV20-1 and TRBJ1-3; D gene unclear. This CDR3 spans 14 amino acids. In germline, CDR1 is DFQATT, CDR2 SNEGSKA (reference sequence). Trimming took off 3 bases at V and 0 bases at J, with 9 bases between the two ends. The CDR3 coding sequence is TGCAGTGCTAGTCCCCGGAGCTCTGGAAACACCATATATTTT. Translated: CSASPRSSGNTIYF.

CDR3 residues: CASSPKLAGGSSYNEQFF. In DNA, the CDR3 is TGTGCCAGCTCACCTAAACTAGCGGGGGGATCCTCCTACAATGAGCAGTTCTTC. The rearrangement joins TRBV18 to TRBJ2-1; 12 bases fit TRBD2. The CDR3 totals 18 residues. The junction had 6 bases not matched to a gene; V was cut back by 3 bases and J by 0 bases. Per germline, CDR1 KGHSH and CDR2 LQKENI.

The chain is built from TRBV28 and TRBJ1-6; D unresolved. This CDR3 spans 15 amino acids. The V gene's germline CDR1 is MDHEN and CDR2 SYDVKM. The V end was cut by 3 bases, the J end by 7 bases, with 13 bases between. CDR3 sequence reads: CASSFGSSGNSPLHF. The CDR3 bases are TGTGCCAGCAGTTTCGGGAGCTCGGGGAATTCACCCCTCCACTTT.

The chain links TRBV4-1 to TRBJ2-5, with D possibly TRBD1 on 6 matching bases. V was clipped by 2 bases and J by 1 base, with 8 bases between them. Germline values: CDR1 MGHRA, CDR2 YSYEKL. This CDR3 spans 14 amino acids. The CDR3 region is CASSQTGFQETQYF. Here the CDR3 DNA reads TGCGCCAGCAGCCAAACAGGGTTCCAAGAGACCCAGTACTTC.